This T cell receptor (beta chain) appears in the sequencing data of a study of blood T cell repertoires in COVID-19. Turning to the study itself: Samples representing acute and convalescent COVID-19 were sourced from the United States, Italy and Spain. PBMCs, B-cell-depleted T cells, or T cells provided the cDNA or gDNA that made up the material.

Authors' methods: Amplified reference gene primers provided the basis for estimating nucleated cell counts. Method: immunoSEQ multiplex PCR; TCRdb's copy keeps in-frame clones and lacks some. Clone size and V and J calls were adopted from that table, with D and trimming inferred from the DNA. The data hold 150,000 to 200,000 clones, with approximately 85% observed a single time. Germline values: CDR1 SQVTM, CDR2 ANQGSEA. V lost 7 bases to trimming and J lost 1 base, with 10 bases between them. The CDR3 covers 12 residues. Material: peripheral blood. The sequence derives from a human donor with active or convalescent COVID-19. The donor label of this sample is uncertain. This chain joins TRBV29-1 and TRBJ1-1; possible D gene TRBD1, 6 bases. The chain's CDR3 is CSGIRGNTEAFF. The CDR3 coding sequence is TGCAGCGGAATCAGGGGGAACACTGAAGCTTTCTTT. The whole variable domain, filled in from reference TRBV29-1 and TRBJ1-1, reads SAVISQKPSRDICQRGTSLTIQCQVDSQVTMMFWYRQQPGQSLTLIATANQGSEATYESGFVIDKFPISRPNLTFSTLTVSNMSPEDSSIYLCSGIRGNTEAFFGQGTRLTVV.